This TCR beta chain appears in the sequencing data of a study of blood T cell repertoires in COVID-19. About the research overall: Sources were T cells, B-cell-depleted T cells, or PBMCs; the material itself was cDNA or gDNA.

The CDR3 is 16 residues long. With V trimmed by 4 bases and J by 0 bases, 6 bases remained unmatched. Germline loops: CDR1 SGHAT, CDR2 FQNNGV. The assay was immunoSEQ multiplex PCR, and TCRdb's table has in-frame clones only and misses some. The sample records roughly 240,000 clones, almost 85% being singletons. The sequence was obtained from a woman of 80 years or more with acute or convalescent COVID-19. Sequenced material: peripheral blood. V gene TRBV11-2 combines with J gene TRBJ2-4; 7 bases are a match to TRBD1. CDR3 loop: CASSSSRDRAKNIQYF. CDR3 DNA: TGTGCCAGCAGCTCGTCCAGGGACAGAGCCAAAAACATTCAGTACTTC. Supplemented by reference TRBV11-2 and TRBJ2-4, the full variable domain reads EAGVAQSPRYKIIEKRQSVAFWCNPISGHATLYWYQQILGQGPKLLIQFQNNGVVDDSQLPKDRFSAERLKGVDSTLKIQPAKLEDSAVYLCASSSSRDRAKNIQYFGAGTRLSVL.